Listed below are T cell receptor beta chains from one sample, sequenced in a study of blood T cells in healthy people across ages. MiXCR was run by TCRdb on the 5' RACE reads, yielding one entry per CDR3 protein. The table has over 600,000 distinct CDR3 sequences, over 20% seen once; the top ten hold roughly 3.6%. What was sequenced was blood. All receptors derive from a man between 65 and 79 years old in good health. CDR3s include the opening cysteine and the closing phenylalanine or tryptophan. D genes are given only for firm matches. Size values are once, few and many counts, or a class for expanded clones, and some rows have none.

TRBV10-3	TRBJ2-5	NA	TRBD1	CAISDPGDRGFVETQYF	TGTGCCATCAGTGATCCCGGGGACAGGGGTTTTGTAGAGACCCAGTACTTC
TRBV7-8	TRBJ2-7	NA	NA	CASSLVPAAGSYEQYF	TGTGCCAGCAGCTTAGTGCCCGCCGCCGGCAGCTACGAGCAGTACTTC
TRBV5-4	TRBJ2-5	NA	NA	CASSRQGGPETQYF	TGTGCCAGCAGCCGTCAGGGGGGCCCAGAGACCCAGTACTTC
TRBV7-8	TRBJ2-1	NA	NA	CASSLVGLNNEQFF	TGTGCCAGCAGCTTAGTTGGACTAAACAATGAGCAGTTCTTC
TRBV12-3/TRBV12-4	TRBJ2-2	few	NA	CASSFGQQLGELFF	TGTGCCAGCAGTTTTGGACAGCAGCTCGGGGAGCTGTTTTTT
TRBV2	TRBJ2-5	NA	NA	CASRPAWEQYF	TGTGCCAGCAGGCCAGCATGGGAGCAGTACTTC
TRBV6-6	TRBJ2-7	few	TRBD1	CASSYSTGAYEQYF	TGTGCCAGCAGTTACTCGACAGGGGCCTACGAGCAGTACTTC
TRBV2	TRBJ1-5	few	NA	CASSESGFNQPQHF	TGTGCCAGCAGTGAATCCGGGTTCAATCAGCCCCAGCATTTT
TRBV6-2/TRBV6-3	TRBJ2-7	few	TRBD2	CASSYGLAGGGEQYF	TGTGCCAGCAGTTATGGACTAGCGGGAGGGGGCGAGCAGTACTTC
TRBV6-6	TRBJ2-5	few	NA	CASSSTGQVPRWDF	TGTGCCAGCAGTTCTACAGGGCAGGTCCCTAGGTGGGACTTC
TRBV11-2	TRBJ2-5	NA	NA	CASSFGDLDTQYF	TGTGCCAGCAGCTTTGGTGATTTGGACACCCAGTACTTC
TRBV7-2	TRBJ2-7	NA	NA	CASSSAGTISYEQYF	TGTGCCAGCAGCTCAGCCGGGACCATCTCCTACGAGCAGTACTTC
TRBV5-1	TRBJ2-1	NA	TRBD2	CASSFGLAVSYNEQFF	TGCGCCAGCAGCTTCGGACTAGCCGTCTCCTACAATGAGCAGTTCTTC
TRBV2	TRBJ2-7	many	NA	CASSSGRAYEQYF	TGTGCCAGCAGTTCCGGACGGGCCTACGAGCAGTACTTC
TRBV5-6	TRBJ2-2	NA	TRBD1	CASSLSGRGYTGELFF	TGTGCCAGCAGCTTGAGTGGCAGGGGGTACACCGGGGAGCTGTTTTTT
TRBV18	TRBJ1-4	NA	TRBD1	CVSSQGQGIEKLFF	TGTGTCAGCTCACAGGGACAGGGTATTGAAAAACTGTTTTTT